This is a list of T cell receptor beta chains from one sample in a study of blood T cell repertoires in COVID-19. The method was immunoSEQ multiplex PCR; TCRdb's version includes in-frame clones alone and lacks a portion of them. This sample has some 47,000 clones; approximately 85% occur once, and the top ten carry over 2%. Sequencing used peripheral blood. All receptors come from a woman aged 60 to 75 with acute or convalescent COVID-19. Each CDR3 is given with its conserved first and last residue. The order of the fields is clone size, V gene, D gene, J gene, CDR3 protein, CDR3 DNA. The D gene is left open where the match is weak. Clone size is shown for a subset of rows, as once, few, many or a class of expanded clone.

>NA|TRBV7-6|TRBD1|TRBJ2-7
CASSARPGQGAGEQYF
TGTGCCAGCAGCGCGAGACCGGGACAGGGGGCAGGCGAGCAGTACTTC
>once|TRBV5-1|TRBD1|TRBJ1-1
CASSPGQGWSTEAFF
TGCGCCAGCAGCCCCGGACAGGGATGGAGCACTGAAGCTTTCTTT
>NA|TRBV2|TRBD2|TRBJ2-7
CASKLAGEEQYF
TGTGCCAGCAAACTAGCGGGAGAAGAGCAGTACTTC
>NA|TRBV3-1/TRBV3-2|TRBD1|TRBJ1-2
CASSQELGGGRSRGYTF
TGTGCCAGCAGCCAGGAGTTAGGGGGCGGACGATCTCGGGGCTACACCTTC
>NA|TRBV7-8|TRBD2|TRBJ2-3
CASITGGSTDTQYF
TGTGCCAGCATCACGGGGGGGAGCACAGATACGCAGTATTTT
>NA|TRBV10-3|NA|TRBJ2-3
CATEGTGDTQYF
TGTGCCACCGAGGGGACTGGAGATACGCAGTATTTT
>NA|TRBV10-3|NA|TRBJ1-6
CANKGSGNSPLHF
TGTGCCAACAAGGGCAGCGGAAACTCACCCCTCCACTTT
>NA|TRBV5-1|TRBD1|TRBJ2-2
CASSLDGDRELNTGELFF
TGCGCCAGCAGCTTGGATGGGGACAGGGAACTGAACACCGGGGAGCTGTTTTTT
>few|TRBV19|TRBD1|TRBJ1-1
CASAWTGSATEAFF
TGTGCCAGTGCGTGGACAGGGTCGGCCACTGAAGCTTTCTTT
>NA|TRBV28|TRBD2|TRBJ2-3
CASTSGGITDTQYF
TGTGCCAGCACTAGCGGGGGGATAACAGATACGCAGTATTTT